Only a few counts were recorded for the clone carrying this TCR beta chain. Germline values: CDR1 LGHNT, CDR2 FRNRAP. J gave up 1 base and V 1 base, and 2 bases lay outside the gene matches. CDR3 size: 15 residues. This entry comes from a study of blood T cell repertoires in COVID-19. The overall study: Researchers got acute and convalescent COVID-19 samples from the United States, Italy and Spain. PBMCs, B-cell-depleted T cells, or T cells provided the cDNA or gDNA that made up the material.

Authors' processing steps: The assay estimated nucleated cells by amplifying reference gene primers. The protocol was immunoSEQ multiplex PCR, while the TCRdb copy is restricted to in-frame clones and leaves out a portion. V and J calls and clone size are those listed in that table; D and trimming were worked out from the DNA. The sample has around 190,000 clones, 80% to 90% seen once. This clonotype originated in a man in his forties who had recovered from COVID-19. The material sequenced was PBMCs or T cells enriched from blood (not recorded which). The chain has TRBV12-5 and TRBJ1-1; 8 nucleotides match TRBD1. The CDR3 region is CASGLGQGQNTEAFF. The DNA of the CDR3 is TGTGCTAGTGGTTTGGGACAGGGGCAGAACACTGAAGCTTTCTTT.